The subject of this entry is one T cell receptor (beta chain). The antigen is not known. The data are from a study of brain T cells in children with intractable seizures. Study results and caveats: Only CDR3 sequence similarity suggested viral specificity, without known HCMV serostatus. Pre-surgery blood may have been undersampled, hiding some clones.

Surgery cases with the highest brain T cell transcript signatures were chosen for sequencing. Patients received at least one anti-epileptic drug before surgery. Repertoires were generated with immunoSEQ multiplex PCR, while TCRdb's copy carries only in-frame clones and drops some. The sample consists of approximately 60,000 clones, more than 95% of them appearing once. Germline lookup yields CDR1 MNHEY and CDR2 SVGAGI. Deletions cut 0 bases from V and 4 bases from J, with 9 bases between. This CDR3 has 14 amino acids. The chain joins TRBV6-5 to TRBJ1-2; D gene ambiguous. The sequence came from a boy younger than two with focal cortical dysplasia and intractable seizures. The sequencing here drew on peripheral blood, taken at surgery. The CDR3, as DNA: TGTGCCAGCAGTTACTCACACGGGTTCTATGGCTACACCTTC. Translating it yields CASSYSHGFYGYTF.